What follows describes a single TCR beta chain. The sample belongs to a study of blood T cell repertoires in COVID-19. As for the study in general: COVID-19 samples collected from the United States, Italy and Spain covered acute and convalescent phases. From T cells, B-cell-depleted T cells, or PBMCs came the material, which was cDNA or gDNA.

The CDR3 sequence is 12 residues long. CDR1 KGHSH and CDR2 LQKENI come from the germline V gene. Unmatched junction bases numbered 2, after V lost 3 bases and J lost 6 bases. In the original analysis: Reference gene primer amplification gave nucleated cell count estimates. The method was immunoSEQ multiplex PCR; TCRdb's version includes in-frame clones alone and lacks a portion of them. V, J and clone size were drawn from that table, and D and trimming were deduced from the DNA. The table lists 150,000 to 170,000 clones, more than 80% of them singletons. The specimen sequenced was peripheral blood. This chain links TRBV18 with TRBJ2-7; 7 bases agree with TRBD1. The clonotype comes from a man aged 45-60 years with acute or convalescent COVID-19. CDR3 nucleotide sequence: TGTGCCAGCTCACCCACAGGGGTCGAGCAGTACTTC. Encoded protein: CASSPTGVEQYF. The full variable domain, its missing parts supplied by reference TRBV18 and TRBJ2-7, is NAGVMQNPRHLVRRRGQEARLRCSPMKGHSHVYWYRQLPEEGLKFMVYLQKENIIDESGMPKERFSAEFPKEGPSILRIQQVVRGDSAAYFCASSPTGVEQYFGPGTRLTVT.